Listed here are 27 T cell receptor beta chains from one sample, sequenced in a study of cytomegalovirus exposure and HLA in healthy donors (TCRdb year 2017). Library preparation was by the immunoSEQ multiplex PCR assay. A mixture of 60 forward primers for TCR Vbeta segments and 13 reverse primers for TCR Jbeta segments was used in the multiplex PCR. TCRdb re-hosts the immuneACCESS table, in-frame sequences only. Its copies lack some clones; in the studies checked, an unresolved V gene accounts for under half of them, and the cause for the rest is not known. The sample contains 150,000 to 200,000 clones, around 68% of them found a single time. Roughly 1.4% of the sample is in the top ten clones. Sequencing input: PBMCs. These receptors originate from a man in his fifties in good health and CMV-seronegative.

This clone was detected only a few times. The chain couples TRBV5-4 to TRBJ2-2, with 8 bases aligning to TRBD2. V was pared by 1 base and J by 4 bases, with 6 bases of the junction left unmatched. Germline V gene sequence: CDR1 SGHNT, CDR2 YYREEE (reference sequence). The CDR3 has 16 amino acids. The chain's CDR3 is CASSLPRGGTTGELFF. The CDR3 DNA reads as TGTGCCAGCAGCTTGCCCCGGGGGGGCACCACCGGGGAGCTGTTTTTT. Variable domain in full (rest from reference TRBV5-4 and TRBJ2-2): ETGVTQSPTHLIKTRGQQVTLRCSSQSGHNTVSWYQQALGQGPQFIFQYYREEENGRGNFPPRFSGLQFPNYSSELNVNALELDDSALYLCASSLPRGGTTGELFFGEGSRLTVL.

DNA of the CDR3: TGTGCCAGCAGCGCCCGAGGGGCCAGGGGGGAATTGAACACTGAAGCTTTCTTT. Encoded protein: CASSARGARGELNTEAFF. The chain carries TRBV9 and TRBJ1-1; 7 bases map to TRBD1. Per germline, CDR1 SGDLS and CDR2 YYNGEE. Trimming removed 3 bases from V and 0 bases from J; junction bases left unmatched: 14. The CDR3 has 18 residues.

This chain uses TRBV7-6 with TRBJ1-6; unclear D gene. The CDR3 runs 14 residues. Deletions cut 1 base from V and 7 bases from J, with 8 bases between. Germline V lookup: CDR1 SGHVS, CDR2 FNYEAQ. The CDR3 is CASSLGAGNSPLHF. Here the CDR3 DNA reads TGTGCCAGCAGCTTAGGGGCGGGGAATTCACCCCTCCACTTT. The variable domain in full, with the rest retrieved from reference TRBV7-6 and TRBJ1-6, is GAGVSQSPRYKVTKRGQDVALRCDPISGHVSLYWYRQALGQGPEFLTYFNYEAQQDKSGLPNDRFSAERPEGSISTLTIQRTEQRDSAMYRCASSLGAGNSPLHFGNGTRLTVT.

CDR3 coding DNA: TGTGCCAGCAGTCGGGTCTACCCCACTGAAGCTTTCTTT. Its protein product is CASSRVYPTEAFF. The J gene is TRBJ1-1, the V gene TRBV28; D unclear. The V end was cut by 5 bases, the J end by 4 bases, with 11 bases between. Germline V gene sequence: CDR1 MDHEN, CDR2 SYDVKM. This CDR3 region has 13 residues.

The rearrangement joins TRBV28 to TRBJ1-2; D may be TRBD1 (6 bases). Germline-derived CDR1 and CDR2 are MDHEN and SYDVKM. V gave up 5 bases and J gave up 5 bases, with 15 bases separating them. The length of the CDR3 is 14 residues. The CDR3 region is CASSLRTDLYGYTF. CDR3 sequence (DNA): TGTGCCAGCAGTCTCCGGACAGATCTATATGGCTACACCTTC.

V is TRBV4-1 and J is TRBJ1-2, with 7 nucleotides matching TRBD1. Germline V gene sequence: CDR1 MGHRA, CDR2 YSYEKL. V shed 0 bases, J shed 7 bases, and the junction held 8 bases outside the gene matches. The CDR3 contains 15 residues. CDR3 sequence (DNA): TGCGCCAGCAGCCAAGAGGGAACAGGGGTTGGTGGCTACACCTTC. Encoded protein: CASSQEGTGVGGYTF.

The V and J genes are TRBV5-1 and TRBJ2-5, with D hard to call. The end of the DNA aligns better with TRBJ2-7, so the J call may be wrong. This CDR3 region has 13 residues. CDR1 is SGHRS and CDR2 is YFSETQ in the germline V gene. This CDR3 reads CASILPTPYEQYF. The CDR3 coding sequence is TGCGCCAGCATCCTTCCAACTCCCTACGAGCAGTACTTC.

The gene calls are TRBV7-9 and TRBJ2-7; 7 bases match TRBD1. V was clipped by 7 bases and J by 5 bases; unmatched bases: 5. The CDR3 is 12 amino acids. Per germline, CDR1 SEHNR and CDR2 FQNEAQ (reference sequence). The CDR3 here is CASTLTGNEQYF. The CDR3 region has the DNA TGTGCCAGCACCCTGACAGGGAACGAGCAGTACTTC.

This chain uses TRBV11-2 with TRBJ2-7; 11 nucleotides match TRBD1. The CDR3 runs to 18 residues. V shed 4 bases and J 2 bases; nucleotides not matched to a gene: 13. Germline values: CDR1 SGHAT, CDR2 FQNNGV. As DNA, the CDR3 is TGTGCCAGCAGCTCACTAAACCGGGACAGGGGGGCCCCCTACGAGCAGTACTTC. It specifies CASSSLNRDRGAPYEQYF.

The chain links TRBV4-3 to TRBJ2-2; 11 nucleotides align to TRBD1. CDR3 length: 17 amino acids. After removal of 0 bases from V and 4 bases from J, the junction contained 4 bases not matched to a gene. Germline assignment: CDR1 LGHNA and CDR2 YSLEER. The DNA of the CDR3 is TGCGCCAGCAGCCAAGATAGGACAGGGGGCTCCACCGGGGAGCTGTTTTTT. Translation: CASSQDRTGGSTGELFF.

This clone has more than one count but fewer than ten. This chain uses TRBV5-1 with TRBJ1-1; the match to TRBD1 covers 7 bases. After removal of 6 bases from V and 1 base from J, the junction contained 6 bases not matched to a gene. Germline CDR1 and CDR2: SGHRS and YFSETQ. The CDR3 extends over 14 amino acids. The CDR3 bases are TGCGCCAGCAAAGCGACAGGGACGAACACTGAAGCTTTCTTT. It encodes CASKATGTNTEAFF.

This clone was seen only a few times. The rearrangement uses TRBV5-1 and TRBJ2-7, with 7 nucleotides matching TRBD2. V was clipped by 5 bases and J by 2 bases; unmatched bases: 7. The germline V gene encodes CDR1 SGHRS and CDR2 YFSETQ. CDR3 length equals 14 residues. The CDR3 sequence is CASRKTGGTYEQYF. Here the CDR3 DNA reads TGCGCCAGCAGAAAAACGGGGGGTACCTACGAGCAGTACTTC.

The chain combines TRBV18 with TRBJ2-7; 7 positions match TRBD1. The CDR3 contains 13 residues. CDR1 and CDR2 (germline): KGHSH, LQKENI. After removal of 3 bases from V and 5 bases from J, the junction contained 4 bases not matched to a gene. The CDR3 region has the DNA TGTGCCAGCTCACCCACAGGGGAGAACGAGCAGTACTTC. Its protein is CASSPTGENEQYF.

The chain employs TRBV5-1 and TRBJ2-3; D possibly corresponds to TRBD1 (6 bases). Germline values: CDR1 SGHRS, CDR2 YFSETQ. The CDR3 has 14 residues. Trimming removed 2 bases from V and 2 bases from J, with 9 bases in between. The CDR3 protein is CASSFRTVTDTQYF. The DNA of the CDR3 is TGCGCCAGCAGCTTCCGGACAGTCACAGATACGCAGTATTTT. Combining the CDR3 with reference TRBV5-1 and TRBJ2-3 gives the whole variable domain KAGVTQTPRYLIKTRGQQVTLSCSPISGHRSVSWYQQTPGQGLQFLFEYFSETQRNKGNFPGRFSGRQFSNSRSEMNVSTLELGDSALYLCASSFRTVTDTQYFGPGTRLTVL.

The V call is TRBV2, the J call TRBJ1-3; D perhaps matches TRBD1 (6 bases). V was pared by 1 base and J by 2 bases, with 9 bases between. The CDR3 is 15 amino acids. Germline V CDR1 and CDR2: SNHLY, FYNNEI. The chain's CDR3 is CASSEEWGPGNTIYF. CDR3 DNA sequence: TGTGCCAGCAGTGAAGAGTGGGGGCCTGGAAACACCATATATTTT.

The gene calls are TRBV5-4 and TRBJ2-3; 8 bases align to TRBD2. The junction had 10 bases not matched to a gene; V was cut back by 3 bases and J by 4 bases. CDR3 length: 16 amino acids. CDR1 and CDR2 (germline): SGHNT, YYREEE (reference sequence). CDR3 in amino acids: CASSSSGRGGPDTQYF. CDR3 DNA: TGTGCCAGCAGCTCCTCAGGCCGGGGGGGCCCAGATACGCAGTATTTT.

CDR3: CASSPQSGGNQPQHF. The DNA of the CDR3 is TGTGCCAGCTCACCACAGAGCGGCGGCAATCAGCCCCAGCATTTT. The chain has TRBV18 and TRBJ1-5; D remains unclear. Trimming cost V 1 base and J 2 bases, with 9 bases left between them. CDR1 and CDR2 from the germline V gene are KGHSH and LQKENI. The CDR3 spans 15 residues. The whole variable domain, remainder taken from reference TRBV18 and TRBJ1-5, is NAGVMQNPRHLVRRRGQEARLRCSPMKGHSHVYWYRQLPEEGLKFMVYLQKENIIDESGMPKERFSAEFPKEGPSILRIQQVVRGDSAAYFCASSPQSGGNQPQHFGDGTRLSIL.

This clone was found a few times. This sequence joins TRBV7-2 and TRBJ1-4, with 10 bases identical to TRBD1. Germline CDR1 SGHTA, CDR2 FQGNSA. Trimming cost V 5 bases and J 8 bases; bases outside gene matches: 8. The CDR3 runs to 15 residues. CDR3 amino acids: CASSPDRGRNEKLFF. CDR3 DNA sequence: TGTGCCAGCAGCCCCGACAGGGGGCGGAACGAAAAACTGTTTTTT.

The gene calls are TRBV19 and TRBJ1-1; 8 bases line up with TRBD1. The germline V gene encodes CDR1 LNHDA and CDR2 SQIVND (reference sequence). The CDR3 covers 14 residues. Germline trimming cut 6 bases from V and 5 bases from J; bases unmatched to any gene: 8. The CDR3 region has the DNA TGTGCCAGTAGCATACAGGGGGTGAGGACTGAAGCTTTCTTT. Its protein is CASSIQGVRTEAFF. The variable domain in full, with the rest retrieved from reference TRBV19 and TRBJ1-1, is DGGITQSPKYLFRKEGQNVTLSCEQNLNHDAMYWYRQDPGQGLRLIYYSQIVNDFQKGDIAEGYSVSREKKESFPLTVTSAQKNPTAFYLCASSIQGVRTEAFFGQGTRLTVV.

The chain is built from TRBV5-1 and TRBJ2-7; weak D call: TRBD1 (6 bases). The germline gives CDR1 SGHRS, CDR2 YFSETQ. Trimming stripped 2 bases from V and 6 bases from J, with 18 bases between. CDR3 length equals 15 residues. For the CDR3, the DNA is TGCGCCAGCAGCTTCCTGGCAGGGGCGGGTGGCGAGCAGTACTTC. This translates into CASSFLAGAGGEQYF.

This clone was detected once. At one boundary the junction diverges from the germline segment, which might be a read error. The genes are TRBV5-1 and TRBJ1-5; 7 bases are shared with TRBD1. The germline V gene has CDR1 SGHRS and CDR2 YFSETQ. This CDR3 is 16 amino acids long. CDR3 residues: CASGLEGTDSNQPQHF. CDR3 DNA: TGCGCCAGCGGCTTGGAGGGGACAGATAGCAATCAGCCCCAGCATTTT.

The rearrangement uses TRBV7-9 and TRBJ1-1; TRBD1 aligns across 8 bases. This CDR3 is built from 18 residues. V lost 7 bases and J lost 0; bases outside the gene matches: 16. CDR1 and CDR2 from the germline V gene are SEHNR and FQNEAQ (reference sequence). The CDR3 reads CASTANLNRGTMNTEAFF. The CDR3 DNA follows: TGTGCCAGCACCGCCAATCTAAACAGGGGGACCATGAACACTGAAGCTTTCTTT.

The V and J genes are TRBV7-8 and TRBJ2-7; TRBD1 matches 8 bases. There are 15 residues in the CDR3. Losses at the gene ends were 4 bases for V and 1 base for J; bases not matched to a gene: 6. Germline CDR1 reads SGHVS; CDR2 reads FQNEAQ. CDR3 protein: CASSSTGANSYEQYF. CDR3 DNA: TGTGCCAGCAGCTCGACAGGGGCCAATTCCTACGAGCAGTACTTC.

The V and J genes are TRBV6-4 and TRBJ1-1; TRBD1 matches at 11 bases. CDR3 length equals 15 residues. Germline V CDR1 and CDR2: MRHNA, SNTAGT. J lost 5 bases, V lost 4 bases, and 6 bases had no gene match. The CDR3 region is CASSGRTGGETEAFF. The CDR3, as DNA: TGTGCCAGCAGTGGTCGGACAGGGGGCGAAACTGAAGCTTTCTTT.

This clone was observed a handful of times. The chain recombines TRBV9 with TRBJ2-5, with TRBD1 matching 7 bases. Germline lookup yields CDR1 SGDLS and CDR2 YYNGEE. The length of the CDR3 is 15 residues. V was clipped by 3 bases and J by 5 bases; unmatched bases: 10. As DNA, the CDR3 is TGTGCCAGCAGCGAATCAAGGAAGGGGGCCGAGACCCAGTACTTC. It encodes CASSESRKGAETQYF.

The genes are TRBV5-1 and TRBJ2-2, with 10 nucleotides matching TRBD1. This CDR3 has 15 residues. J was trimmed by 3 bases and V by 4 bases; bases with no gene match: 3. Germline V gene data show CDR1 as SGHRS and CDR2 as YFSETQ. CDR3 sequence: CASSRQGADTGELFF. In DNA, the CDR3 is TGCGCCAGCAGCCGACAGGGGGCGGACACCGGGGAGCTGTTTTTT.

The genes are TRBV6-1 and TRBJ2-3; 14 nucleotides match TRBD2. Trimming took 6 bases from V and 5 from J; bases not matched to a gene: 4. Germline CDR1 is MNHNS and CDR2 is SASEGT. CDR3 size: 15 residues. The CDR3: CASRGLAGAGDTQYF. The CDR3 DNA follows: TGTGCCAGCAGGGGACTAGCGGGGGCGGGAGATACGCAGTATTTT.